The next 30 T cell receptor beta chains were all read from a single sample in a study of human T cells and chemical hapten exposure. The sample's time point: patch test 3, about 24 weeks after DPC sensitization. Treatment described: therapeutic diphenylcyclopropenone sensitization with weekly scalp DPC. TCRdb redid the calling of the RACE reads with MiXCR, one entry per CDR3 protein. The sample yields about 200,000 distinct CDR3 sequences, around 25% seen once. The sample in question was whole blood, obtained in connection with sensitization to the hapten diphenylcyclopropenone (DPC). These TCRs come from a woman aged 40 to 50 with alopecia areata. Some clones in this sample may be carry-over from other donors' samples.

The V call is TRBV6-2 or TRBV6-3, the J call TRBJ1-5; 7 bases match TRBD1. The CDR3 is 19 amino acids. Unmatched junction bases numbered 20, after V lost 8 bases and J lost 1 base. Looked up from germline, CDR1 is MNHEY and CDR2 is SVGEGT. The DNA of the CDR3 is TGTGCCAGCGCCTGGTTTACAGGGGCTGGAGTATTGAGCAATCAGCCCCAGCATTTT. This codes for CASAWFTGAGVLSNQPQHF.

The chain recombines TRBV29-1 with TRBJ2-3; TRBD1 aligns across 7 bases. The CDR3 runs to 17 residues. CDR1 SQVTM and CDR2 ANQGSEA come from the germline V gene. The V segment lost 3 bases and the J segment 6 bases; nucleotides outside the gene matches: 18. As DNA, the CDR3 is TGCAGCGTTGAGGATATTATGGGACAGTGGAGTTCGGATACGCAGTATTTT. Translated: CSVEDIMGQWSSDTQYF.

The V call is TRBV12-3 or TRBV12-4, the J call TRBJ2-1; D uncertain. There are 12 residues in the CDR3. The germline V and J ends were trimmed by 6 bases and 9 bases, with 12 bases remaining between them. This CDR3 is CASSNQVAEQFF. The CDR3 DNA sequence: TGTGCCAGCAGCAATCAGGTAGCTGAGCAGTTCTTC.

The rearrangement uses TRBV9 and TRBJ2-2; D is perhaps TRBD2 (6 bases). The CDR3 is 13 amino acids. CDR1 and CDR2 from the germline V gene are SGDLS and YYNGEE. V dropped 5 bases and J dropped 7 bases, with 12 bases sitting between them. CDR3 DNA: TGTGCCAGCAGGTCTAGCGTCTACGGGGAGCTGTTTTTT. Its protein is CASRSSVYGELFF.

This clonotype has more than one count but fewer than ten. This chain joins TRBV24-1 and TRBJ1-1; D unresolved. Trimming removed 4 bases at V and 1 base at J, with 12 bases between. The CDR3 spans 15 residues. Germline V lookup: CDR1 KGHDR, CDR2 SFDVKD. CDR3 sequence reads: CATSDHRPTNTEAFF. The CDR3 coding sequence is TGTGCCACCAGTGACCACCGACCCACGAACACTGAAGCTTTCTTT.

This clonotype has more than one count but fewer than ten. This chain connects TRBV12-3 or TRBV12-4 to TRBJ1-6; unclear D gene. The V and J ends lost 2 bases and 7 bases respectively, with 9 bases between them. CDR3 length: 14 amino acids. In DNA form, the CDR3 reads TGTGCCAGCAGTTTAATAGGGCCCAATTCACCCCTCCACTTT. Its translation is CASSLIGPNSPLHF.

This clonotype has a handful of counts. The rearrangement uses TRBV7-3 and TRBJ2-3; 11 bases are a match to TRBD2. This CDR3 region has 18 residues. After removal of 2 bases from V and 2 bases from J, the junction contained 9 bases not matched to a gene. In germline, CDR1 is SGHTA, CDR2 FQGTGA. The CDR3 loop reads CASSLVAGGPSPTDTQYF. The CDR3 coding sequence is TGTGCCAGCAGCTTAGTAGCGGGAGGGCCTTCACCCACAGATACGCAGTATTTT.

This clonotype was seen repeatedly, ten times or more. The CDR3 is CSVGGDGYEQYF. CDR3 DNA sequence: TGCAGTGTTGGGGGGGACGGCTACGAGCAGTACTTC. The chain links TRBV20-1 to TRBJ2-7; TRBD2 aligns across 7 bases. V was pared by 7 bases and J by 3 bases, with 6 bases of the junction left unmatched. The length of the CDR3 is 12 residues. Germline-derived CDR1 and CDR2 are DFQATT and SNEGSKA (reference sequence).

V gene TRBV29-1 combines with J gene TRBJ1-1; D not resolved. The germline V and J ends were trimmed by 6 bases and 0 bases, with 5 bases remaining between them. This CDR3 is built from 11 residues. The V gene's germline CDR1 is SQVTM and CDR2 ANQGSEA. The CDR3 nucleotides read TGCAGCGTGAGTATGAACACTGAAGCTTTCTTT. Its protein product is CSVSMNTEAFF.

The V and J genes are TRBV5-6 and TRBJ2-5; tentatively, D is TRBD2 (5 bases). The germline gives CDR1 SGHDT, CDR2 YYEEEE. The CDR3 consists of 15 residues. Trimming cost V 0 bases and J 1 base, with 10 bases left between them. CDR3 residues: CASSLARGAQETQYF. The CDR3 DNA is TGTGCCAGCAGCTTGGCTCGGGGAGCCCAAGAGACCCAGTACTTC.

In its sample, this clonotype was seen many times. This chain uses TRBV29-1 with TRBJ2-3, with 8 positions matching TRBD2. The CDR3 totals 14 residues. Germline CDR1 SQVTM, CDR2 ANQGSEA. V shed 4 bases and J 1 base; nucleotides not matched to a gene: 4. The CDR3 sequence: CSVAGGQRTDTQYF. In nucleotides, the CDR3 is TGCAGCGTTGCGGGGGGGCAGCGCACAGATACGCAGTATTTT.

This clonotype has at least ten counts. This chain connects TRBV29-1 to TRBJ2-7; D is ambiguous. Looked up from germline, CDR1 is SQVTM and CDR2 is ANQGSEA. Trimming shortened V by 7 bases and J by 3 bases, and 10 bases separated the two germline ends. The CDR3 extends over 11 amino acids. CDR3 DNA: TGCAGCGCGAAGGAACGCTACGAGCAGTACTTC. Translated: CSAKERYEQYF.

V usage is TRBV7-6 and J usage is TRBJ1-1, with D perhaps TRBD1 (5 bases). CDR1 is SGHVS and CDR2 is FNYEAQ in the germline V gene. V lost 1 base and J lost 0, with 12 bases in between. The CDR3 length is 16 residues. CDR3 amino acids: CASSLGAQGMNTEAFF. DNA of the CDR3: TGTGCCAGCAGCTTAGGGGCCCAGGGAATGAACACTGAAGCTTTCTTT. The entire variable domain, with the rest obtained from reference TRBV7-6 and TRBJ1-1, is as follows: GAGVSQSPRYKVTKRGQDVALRCDPISGHVSLYWYRQALGQGPEFLTYFNYEAQQDKSGLPNDRFSAERPEGSISTLTIQRTEQRDSAMYRCASSLGAQGMNTEAFFGQGTRLTVV.

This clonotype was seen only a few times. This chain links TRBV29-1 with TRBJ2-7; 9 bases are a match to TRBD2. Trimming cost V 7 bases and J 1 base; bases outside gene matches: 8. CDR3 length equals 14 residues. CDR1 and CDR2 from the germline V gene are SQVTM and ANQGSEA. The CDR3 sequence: CSALGLASSYEQYF. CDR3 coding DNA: TGCAGCGCCCTGGGACTAGCTTCGTCCTACGAGCAGTACTTC.

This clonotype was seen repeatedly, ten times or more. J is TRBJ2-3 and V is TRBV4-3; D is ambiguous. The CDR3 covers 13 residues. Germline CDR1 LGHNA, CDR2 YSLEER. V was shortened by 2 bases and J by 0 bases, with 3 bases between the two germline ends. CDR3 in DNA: TGCGCCAGCAGCCAATCTAGCACAGATACGCAGTATTTT. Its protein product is CASSQSSTDTQYF.

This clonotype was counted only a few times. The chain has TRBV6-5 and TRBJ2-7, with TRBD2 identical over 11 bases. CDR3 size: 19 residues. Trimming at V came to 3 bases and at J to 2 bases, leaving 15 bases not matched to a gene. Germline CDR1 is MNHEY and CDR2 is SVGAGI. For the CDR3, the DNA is TGTGCCAGCAGTTATGGGGTATCATTGGGACTAGCGGCCACCTACGAGCAGTACTTC. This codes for CASSYGVSLGLAATYEQYF.

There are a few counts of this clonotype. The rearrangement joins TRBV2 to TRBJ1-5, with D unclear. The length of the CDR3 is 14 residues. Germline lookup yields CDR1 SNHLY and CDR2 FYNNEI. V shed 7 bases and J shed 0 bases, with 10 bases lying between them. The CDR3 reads CASKEGNSNQPQHF. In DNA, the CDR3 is TGTGCCAGCAAAGAGGGAAATAGCAATCAGCCCCAGCATTTT.

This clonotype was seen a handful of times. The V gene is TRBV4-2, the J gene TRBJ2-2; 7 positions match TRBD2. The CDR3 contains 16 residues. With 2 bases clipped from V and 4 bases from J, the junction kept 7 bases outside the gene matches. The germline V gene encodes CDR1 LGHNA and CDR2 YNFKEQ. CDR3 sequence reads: CASSQMGLAVTGELFF. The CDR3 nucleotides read TGTGCCAGCAGCCAAATGGGGCTAGCGGTCACCGGGGAGCTGTTTTTT.

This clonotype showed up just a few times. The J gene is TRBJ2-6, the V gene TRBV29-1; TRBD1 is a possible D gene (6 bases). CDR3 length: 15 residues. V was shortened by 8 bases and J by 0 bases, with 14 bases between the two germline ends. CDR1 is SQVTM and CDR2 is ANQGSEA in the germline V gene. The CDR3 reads CSTSDSPSGANVLTF. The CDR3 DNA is TGCAGCACCTCGGACAGTCCCTCTGGGGCCAACGTCCTGACTTTC.

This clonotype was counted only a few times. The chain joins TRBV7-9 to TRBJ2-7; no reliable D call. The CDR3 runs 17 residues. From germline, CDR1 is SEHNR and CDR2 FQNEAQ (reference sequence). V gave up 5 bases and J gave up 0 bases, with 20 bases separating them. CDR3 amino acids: CASSPLRLGPTSYEQYF. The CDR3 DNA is TGTGCCAGCAGCCCCCTTCGTCTTGGCCCTACCTCCTACGAGCAGTACTTC. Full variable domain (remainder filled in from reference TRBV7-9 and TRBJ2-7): DTGVSQNPRHKITKRGQNVTFRCDPISEHNRLYWYRQTLGQGPEFLTYFQNEAQLEKSRLLSDRFSAERPKGSFSTLEIQRTEQGDSAMYLCASSPLRLGPTSYEQYFGPGTRLTVT.

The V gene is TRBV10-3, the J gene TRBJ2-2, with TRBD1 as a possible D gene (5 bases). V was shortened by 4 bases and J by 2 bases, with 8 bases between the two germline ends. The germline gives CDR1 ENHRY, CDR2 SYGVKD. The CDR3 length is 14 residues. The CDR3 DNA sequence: TGTGCCATCAGTGGCAGGGAAAACACCGGGGAGCTGTTTTTT. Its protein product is CAISGRENTGELFF.

The CDR3 sequence: CASSVPNEQFF. CDR3 sequence (DNA): TGTGCCAGCAGTGTCCCCAATGAGCAGTTCTTC. The gene calls are TRBV25-1 and TRBJ2-1, with no clear D. The V gene lost 4 bases and the J gene lost 6 bases, with 4 bases spanning the gap. Germline values: CDR1 MGHDK, CDR2 SYGVNS. The CDR3 is made up of 11 amino acids.

The CDR3 bases are TGTGCCAGCAGTTACAAGGGGATCCTGCAGGACGAGCAGTACTTC. As protein: CASSYKGILQDEQYF. The V and J genes are TRBV6-5 and TRBJ2-7; D possibly corresponds to TRBD1 (5 bases). Trimming shortened V by 2 bases and J by 5 bases, and 16 bases separated the two germline ends. Germline loops: CDR1 MNHEY, CDR2 SVGAGI. The CDR3 has 15 amino acids.

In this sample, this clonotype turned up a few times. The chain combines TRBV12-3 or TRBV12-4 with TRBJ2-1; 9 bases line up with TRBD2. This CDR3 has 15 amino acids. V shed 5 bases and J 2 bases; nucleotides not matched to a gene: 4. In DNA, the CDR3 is TGTGCCAGCAGTACCAGCGGGAGGACCTACAATGAGCAGTTCTTC. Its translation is CASSTSGRTYNEQFF.

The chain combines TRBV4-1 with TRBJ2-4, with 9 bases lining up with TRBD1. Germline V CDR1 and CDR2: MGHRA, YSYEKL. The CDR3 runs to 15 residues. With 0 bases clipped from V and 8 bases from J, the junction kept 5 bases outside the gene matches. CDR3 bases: TGCGCCAGCAGCCAAGAACAGGGGGCGAGGGACATTCAGTACTTC. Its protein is CASSQEQGARDIQYF.

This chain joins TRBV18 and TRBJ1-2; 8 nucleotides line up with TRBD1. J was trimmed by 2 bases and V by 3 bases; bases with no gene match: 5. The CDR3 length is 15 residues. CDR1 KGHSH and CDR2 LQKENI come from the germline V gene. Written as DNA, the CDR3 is TGTGCCAGCTCACCGGACAGGGCATCGAACTATGGCTACACCTTC. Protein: CASSPDRASNYGYTF.

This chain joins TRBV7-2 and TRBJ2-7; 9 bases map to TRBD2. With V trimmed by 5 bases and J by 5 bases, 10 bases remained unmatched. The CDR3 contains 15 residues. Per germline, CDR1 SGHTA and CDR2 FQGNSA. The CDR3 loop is CASSPQGGRANEQYF. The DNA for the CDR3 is TGTGCCAGCAGCCCACAGGGCGGGAGGGCCAACGAGCAGTACTTC.

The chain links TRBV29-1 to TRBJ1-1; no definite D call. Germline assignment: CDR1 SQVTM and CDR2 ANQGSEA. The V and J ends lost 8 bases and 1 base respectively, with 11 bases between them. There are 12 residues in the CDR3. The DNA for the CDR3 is TGCAGCACCTCCCGGACGAACACTGAAGCTTTCTTT. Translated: CSTSRTNTEAFF.

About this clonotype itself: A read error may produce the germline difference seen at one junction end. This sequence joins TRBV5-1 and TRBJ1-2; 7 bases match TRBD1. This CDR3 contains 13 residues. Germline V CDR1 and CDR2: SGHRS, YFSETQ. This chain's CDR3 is CASSLEGAGGYTF. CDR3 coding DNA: TGCGCCAGCAGTTTGGAGGGGGCTGGGGGCTACACCTTC. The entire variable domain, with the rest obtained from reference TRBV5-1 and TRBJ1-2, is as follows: KAGVTQTPRYLIKTRGQQVTLSCSPISGHRSVSWYQQTPGQGLQFLFEYFSETQRNKGNFPGRFSGRQFSNSRSEMNVSTLELGDSALYLCASSLEGAGGYTFGSGTRLTVV.

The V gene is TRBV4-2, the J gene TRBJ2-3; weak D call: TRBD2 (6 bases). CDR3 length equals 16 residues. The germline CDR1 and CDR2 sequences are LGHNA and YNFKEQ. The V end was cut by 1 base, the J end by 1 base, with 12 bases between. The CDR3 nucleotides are TGTGCCAGCAGCCAAGTAGGAGGCGGGGGCACAGATACGCAGTATTTT. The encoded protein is CASSQVGGGGTDTQYF.